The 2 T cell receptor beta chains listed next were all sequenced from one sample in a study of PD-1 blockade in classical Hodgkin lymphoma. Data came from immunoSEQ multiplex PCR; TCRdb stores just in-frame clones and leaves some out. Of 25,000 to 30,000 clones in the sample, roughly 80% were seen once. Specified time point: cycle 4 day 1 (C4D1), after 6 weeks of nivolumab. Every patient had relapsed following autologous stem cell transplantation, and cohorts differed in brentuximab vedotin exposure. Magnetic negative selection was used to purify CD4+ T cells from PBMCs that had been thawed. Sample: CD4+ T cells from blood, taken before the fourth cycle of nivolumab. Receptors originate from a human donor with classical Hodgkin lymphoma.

The CDR3 coding sequence is TGCGCCAGCAGCGCCGGGTCCTCCACGCCAATAGAGACCCAGTACTTC. Protein sequence: CASSAGSSTPIETQYF. The chain uses TRBV5-1 and TRBJ2-5; D gene ambiguous. Germline loops: CDR1 SGHRS, CDR2 YFSETQ. This CDR3 is built from 16 residues. V was pared by 4 bases and J by 4 bases, with 20 bases between.

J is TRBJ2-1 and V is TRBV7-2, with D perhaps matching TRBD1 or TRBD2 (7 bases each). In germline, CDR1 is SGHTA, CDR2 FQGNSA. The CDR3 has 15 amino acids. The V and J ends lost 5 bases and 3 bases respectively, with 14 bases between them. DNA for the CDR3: TGTGCCAGCAGCCCCCAGGGGGGGGTCTACAATGAGCAGTTCTTC. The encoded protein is CASSPQGGVYNEQFF.